One and the same sample provided the 20 T cell receptor beta chains below, sequenced in a study of blood T cells in healthy people across ages. The authors ran a second PCR of roughly 6 to 11 cycles using a sample-barcoded 5' primer and a J-beta primer mix. TCRdb called the 5' RACE reads again in MiXCR, with one record for every CDR3 protein. The repertoire holds under 1,100,000 distinct CDR3 sequences, with 20% to 25% as singletons. This same sample was also part of a study on T cells of mothers and their children.

Sequencing used blood. These TCRs come from a girl aged 2 to 9 in good health.

This chain links TRBV12-3 or TRBV12-4 with TRBJ2-5, with 9 positions matching TRBD2. After removal of 5 bases from V and 4 bases from J, the junction contained 8 bases not matched to a gene. This CDR3 is built from 15 residues. The CDR3 reads CASSPLAGTRETQYF. CDR3 bases: TGTGCCAGCAGTCCACTAGCGGGCACGAGAGAGACCCAGTACTTC.

Regarding this clonotype: One junction end does not reproduce the germline sequence, and a read error may be involved. The J gene is TRBJ1-4, the V gene TRBV2, with D hard to call. Germline V gene lookup returns CDR1 SNHLY and CDR2 FYNNEI. The CDR3 consists of 13 residues. The CDR3 protein is CASNRVVDEKLFF. In DNA, the CDR3 is TGTGCGAGCAATCGGGTAGTAGATGAAAAACTGTTTTTT.

This clonotype was detected a few times. This sequence joins TRBV5-1 and TRBJ1-3; D may be TRBD1 (5 bases). The CDR3 has 17 residues. Trimming took off 6 bases at V and 2 bases at J, with 21 bases between the two ends. Germline V gene data show CDR1 as SGHRS and CDR2 as YFSETQ. The CDR3 region is CASTPALEVGAGNTIYF. The CDR3, as DNA: TGCGCCAGCACCCCAGCCCTCGAGGTGGGGGCTGGAAACACCATATATTTT.

The table lists this clonotype with a few counts. The chain links TRBV29-1 to TRBJ2-2; tentatively, D is TRBD2 (6 bases). The CDR3 is 11 amino acids. The V end lost 7 bases, the J end lost 6 bases, and 9 bases lay between the germline ends. The germline V gene has CDR1 SQVTM and CDR2 ANQGSEA. The CDR3 is CSGTSSGELFF. CDR3 bases: TGCAGCGGAACTAGCTCCGGGGAGCTGTTTTTT.

This clonotype was counted a few times. This sequence joins TRBV6-6 and TRBJ2-5; TRBD1 agrees at 8 bases. From germline, CDR1 is MNHNY and CDR2 SVGAGI (reference sequence). The ends lost 6 bases at V and 11 bases at J; junction bases unmatched: 11. The CDR3 extends over 13 amino acids. The CDR3 region is CASSHPGQEQQYF. As DNA, the CDR3 is TGTGCCAGCAGCCACCCGGGACAGGAACAGCAGTACTTC.

The genes are TRBV3-1 and TRBJ2-7; the D call may be TRBD1 or TRBD2 (5 bases each). CDR3 length equals 16 residues. Germline CDR1 reads LGHDT; CDR2 reads YNNKEL (reference sequence). The V and J ends lost 0 bases and 4 bases respectively, with 16 bases between them. This chain's CDR3 is CASSQDSTRGWYEQYF. CDR3 nucleotide sequence: TGTGCCAGCAGCCAAGATAGTACTCGGGGCTGGTACGAGCAGTACTTC.

This clonotype appeared a few times. This chain links TRBV6-6 with TRBJ2-7; tentative D call: TRBD2 (5 bases). The CDR3 runs to 14 residues. Trimming took 2 bases from V and 4 from J, leaving 12 bases between them. Germline values: CDR1 MNHNY, CDR2 SVGAGI (reference sequence). The CDR3 bases are TGTGCCAGCAGTTACCAAGCGGTTCCGTACGAGCAGTACTTC. Protein: CASSYQAVPYEQYF.

The J gene is TRBJ2-5, the V gene TRBV2; tentatively, D is TRBD1 (5 bases). The end of the DNA fits TRBJ2-7 better, so the J call may be wrong. Germline assignment: CDR1 SNHLY and CDR2 FYNNEI. This CDR3 is 16 amino acids long. CDR3 bases: TGTGCCAGCAGTGAAGCGCTTGGGGCGTCCCGCTACGAGCAGTACTTC. Translated, it gives CASSEALGASRYEQYF.

This clonotype was seen a handful of times. The chain links TRBV6-6 to TRBJ1-2, with TRBD1 as a possible D gene (6 bases). CDR1 is MNHNY, CDR2 SVGAGI, per germline (reference sequence). This CDR3 is 15 amino acids long. V was clipped by 0 bases and J by 8 bases, with 16 bases between them. The chain's CDR3 is CASSYSGGAYGGYTF. The CDR3 bases are TGTGCCAGCAGTTACTCCGGGGGGGCCTATGGGGGCTACACCTTC.

This clonotype was recorded a few times. V is TRBV20-1 and J is TRBJ1-4; D may be TRBD1 (6 bases). CDR3 length equals 16 residues. Trimming removed 0 bases from V and 7 bases from J, with 18 bases in between. Germline CDR1 is DFQATT and CDR2 is SNEGSKA (reference sequence). As DNA, the CDR3 is TGCAGTGCTAGAGACCTAAGGGGGGCGCAAGGTGAAAAACTGTTTTTT. Translation: CSARDLRGAQGEKLFF.

The rearrangement links TRBV12-3 or TRBV12-4 to TRBJ1-5, with 7 bases identical to TRBD1. The CDR3 consists of 17 residues. V shed 3 bases, J shed 4 bases, and the junction held 12 bases outside the gene matches. The CDR3 spells CASSFQWTGDRNQPQHF. The CDR3 DNA reads TGTGCCAGCAGTTTTCAATGGACGGGGGACAGAAATCAGCCCCAGCATTTT.

The V gene is TRBV28, the J gene TRBJ2-2; TRBD1 matches 7 bases. The CDR3 is made up of 16 amino acids. Germline V gene lookup returns CDR1 MDHEN and CDR2 SYDVKM. V lost 7 bases to trimming and J lost 2 bases; unmatched junction nucleotides: 10. The chain's CDR3 is CASNTFRGSNTGELFF. DNA of the CDR3: TGTGCCAGCAACACCTTCAGGGGGTCCAACACCGGGGAGCTGTTTTTT.

This clonotype was observed a handful of times. The rearrangement joins TRBV29-1 to TRBJ1-2, with unresolved D. The germline V gene encodes CDR1 SQVTM and CDR2 ANQGSEA. The CDR3 has 12 amino acids. The V gene lost 5 bases and the J gene lost 7 bases, with 14 bases spanning the gap. CDR3 in DNA: TGCAGCGTTCCGACGAAGGAGGGTGGCTACACCTTC. Translated: CSVPTKEGGYTF. Combining the CDR3 with reference TRBV29-1 and TRBJ1-2 gives the whole variable domain SAVISQKPSRDICQRGTSLTIQCQVDSQVTMMFWYRQQPGQSLTLIATANQGSEATYESGFVIDKFPISRPNLTFSTLTVSNMSPEDSSIYLCSVPTKEGGYTFGSGTRLTVV.

The rearrangement joins TRBV4-2 to TRBJ2-5; 12 positions agree with TRBD2. Matching the DNA end better, TRBJ2-1 makes the J call doubtful. The CDR3 is made up of 16 amino acids. In germline, CDR1 is LGHNA, CDR2 YNFKEQ. CDR3 sequence reads: CASSQVGLAGGNEQFF. The CDR3, as DNA: TGTGCCAGCAGCCAGGTGGGGCTAGCGGGGGGGAATGAGCAGTTCTTC.

This clonotype was seen only a few times. The chain is built from TRBV4-1 and TRBJ2-3; 7 nucleotides line up with TRBD2. CDR1 and CDR2 (germline): MGHRA, YSYEKL. After removal of 1 base from V and 4 bases from J, the junction contained 8 bases not matched to a gene. This CDR3 is built from 16 residues. CDR3 sequence (DNA): TGCGCCAGCAGCCAAGTGGGAGGGCCCCTTCCAGATACGCAGTATTTT. Its protein product is CASSQVGGPLPDTQYF.

Only a few counts were recorded for this clonotype. This chain uses TRBV7-2 with TRBJ2-3, with a tentative D call TRBD2 (6 bases). This CDR3 is 14 amino acids long. Trimming pared 3 bases from V and 2 bases from J, leaving 9 bases between. Germline CDR1 SGHTA, CDR2 FQGNSA. CDR3 protein: CASSFGGTTDTQYF. The CDR3 DNA follows: TGTGCCAGCAGCTTCGGGGGAACCACAGATACGCAGTATTTT.

This sequence joins TRBV7-9 and TRBJ2-1; 10 nucleotides agree with TRBD1. The CDR3 is 18 amino acids. Trimming removed 6 bases from V and 1 base from J; junction bases left unmatched: 12. Germline V lookup: CDR1 SEHNR, CDR2 FQNEAQ (reference sequence). CDR3 sequence reads: CASRHSRGGQGSYNEQFF. CDR3 nucleotide sequence: TGTGCCAGCAGACATAGTAGGGGGGGACAGGGGTCCTACAATGAGCAGTTCTTC.

The chain joins TRBV25-1 to TRBJ1-1, with 11 nucleotides matching TRBD1. V gave up 4 bases and J gave up 3 bases; unmatched junction bases: 19. The length of the CDR3 is 20 residues. Germline V gene sequence: CDR1 MGHDK, CDR2 SYGVNS. This CDR3 reads CASSGLPGQGDGGVYTEAFF. The DNA for the CDR3 is TGTGCCAGCAGTGGGTTACCGGGACAGGGGGATGGTGGGGTCTACACTGAAGCTTTCTTT.

The chain recombines TRBV9 with TRBJ2-5, with 10 bases fitting TRBD2. The ends lost 3 bases at V and 0 bases at J; junction bases unmatched: 5. Per germline, CDR1 SGDLS and CDR2 YYNGEE. The CDR3 is made up of 16 amino acids. This chain's CDR3 is CASSAASGGHQETQYF. The CDR3, as DNA: TGTGCCAGCAGCGCCGCTAGCGGGGGTCACCAAGAGACCCAGTACTTC.

This clonotype was detected a few times. The V call is TRBV7-9, the J call TRBJ1-2; D is uncertain. From germline, CDR1 is SEHNR and CDR2 FQNEAQ (reference sequence). The CDR3 contains 14 residues. Trimming removed 1 base from V and 9 bases from J, with 15 bases in between. CDR3 amino acids: CASSLGAQVGRYTF. CDR3 nucleotides: TGTGCCAGCAGCTTAGGAGCCCAGGTCGGACGCTACACCTTC. The variable domain in full, completed from reference TRBV7-9 and TRBJ1-2, reads DTGVSQNPRHKITKRGQNVTFRCDPISEHNRLYWYRQTLGQGPEFLTYFQNEAQLEKSRLLSDRFSAERPKGSFSTLEIQRTEQGDSAMYLCASSLGAQVGRYTFGSGTRLTVV.